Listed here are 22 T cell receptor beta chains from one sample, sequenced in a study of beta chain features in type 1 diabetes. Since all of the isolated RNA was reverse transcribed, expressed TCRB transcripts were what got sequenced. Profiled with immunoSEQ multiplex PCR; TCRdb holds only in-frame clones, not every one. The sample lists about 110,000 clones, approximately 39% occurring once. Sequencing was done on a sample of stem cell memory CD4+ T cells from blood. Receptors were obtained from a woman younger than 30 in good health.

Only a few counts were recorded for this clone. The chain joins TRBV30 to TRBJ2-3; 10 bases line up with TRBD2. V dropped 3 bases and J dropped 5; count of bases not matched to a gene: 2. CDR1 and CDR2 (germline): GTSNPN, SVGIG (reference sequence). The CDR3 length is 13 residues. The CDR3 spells CAWSPSGGDTQYF. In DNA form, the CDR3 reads TGTGCCTGGAGCCCTAGCGGGGGAGATACGCAGTATTTT.

The CDR3 loop reads CATSRATQGFFGKTQYF. In DNA form, the CDR3 reads TGTGCCACCAGCAGAGCCACCCAGGGTTTCTTTGGGAAGACCCAGTACTTC. This chain uses TRBV15 with TRBJ2-5; possible D gene TRBD1, 5 bases. This CDR3 has 17 amino acids. CDR1 is LNHNV and CDR2 is YYDKDF in the germline V gene (reference sequence). V shed 1 base and J shed 6 bases, with 21 bases lying between them. Supplemented by reference TRBV15 and TRBJ2-5, the full variable domain reads DAMVIQNPRYQVTQFGKPVTLSCSQTLNHNVMYWYQQKSSQAPKLLFHYYDKDFNNEADTPDNFQSRRPNTSFCFLDIRSPGLGDTAMYLCATSRATQGFFGKTQYFGPGTRLLVL.

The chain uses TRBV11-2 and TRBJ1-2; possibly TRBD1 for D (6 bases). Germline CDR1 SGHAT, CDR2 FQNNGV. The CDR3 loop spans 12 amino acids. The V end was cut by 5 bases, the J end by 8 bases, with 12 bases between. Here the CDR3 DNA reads TGTGCCAGCAGCCCAGGGGTGAGGGGCTACACCTTC. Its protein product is CASSPGVRGYTF.

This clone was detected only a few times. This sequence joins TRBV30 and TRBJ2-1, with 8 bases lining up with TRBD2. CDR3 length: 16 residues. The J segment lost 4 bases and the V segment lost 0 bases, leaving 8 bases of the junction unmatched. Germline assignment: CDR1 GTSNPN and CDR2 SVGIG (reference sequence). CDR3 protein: CAWSVRLAGMYNEQFF. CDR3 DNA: TGTGCCTGGAGTGTACGTCTAGCGGGCATGTACAATGAGCAGTTCTTC.

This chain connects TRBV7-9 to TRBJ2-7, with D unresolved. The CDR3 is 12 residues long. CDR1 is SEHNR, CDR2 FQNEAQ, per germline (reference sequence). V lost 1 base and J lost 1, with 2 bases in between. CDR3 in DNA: TGTGCCAGCAGCTTAGTATCCTACGAGCAGTACTTC. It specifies CASSLVSYEQYF.

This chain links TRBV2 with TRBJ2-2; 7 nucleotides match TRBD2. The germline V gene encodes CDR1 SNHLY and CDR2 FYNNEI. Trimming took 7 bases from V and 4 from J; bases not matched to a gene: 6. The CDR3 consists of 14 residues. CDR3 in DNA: TGTGCCAGCATAGCGGGCGACCTCACCGGGGAGCTGTTTTTT. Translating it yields CASIAGDLTGELFF.

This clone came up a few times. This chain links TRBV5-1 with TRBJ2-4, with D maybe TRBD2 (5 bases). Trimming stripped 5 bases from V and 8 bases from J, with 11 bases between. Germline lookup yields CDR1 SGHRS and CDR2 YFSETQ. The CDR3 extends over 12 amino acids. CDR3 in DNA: TGCGCCAGCAGTCCGGGGATGGACATTCAGTACTTC. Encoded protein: CASSPGMDIQYF.

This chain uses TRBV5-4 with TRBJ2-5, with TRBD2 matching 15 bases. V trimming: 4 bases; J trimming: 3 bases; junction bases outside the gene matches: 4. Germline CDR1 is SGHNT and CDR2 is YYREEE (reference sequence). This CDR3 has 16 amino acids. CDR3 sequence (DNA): TGTGCCAGCAGCCCGCGGACTAGCGGGAGGGAAGAGACCCAGTACTTC. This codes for CASSPRTSGREETQYF.

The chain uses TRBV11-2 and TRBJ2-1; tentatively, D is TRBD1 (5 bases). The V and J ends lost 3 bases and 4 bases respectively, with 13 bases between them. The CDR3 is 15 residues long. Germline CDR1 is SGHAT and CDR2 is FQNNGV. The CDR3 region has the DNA TGTGCCAGCAGCTTTCGACAGACAATTTACAATGAGCAGTTCTTC. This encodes CASSFRQTIYNEQFF.

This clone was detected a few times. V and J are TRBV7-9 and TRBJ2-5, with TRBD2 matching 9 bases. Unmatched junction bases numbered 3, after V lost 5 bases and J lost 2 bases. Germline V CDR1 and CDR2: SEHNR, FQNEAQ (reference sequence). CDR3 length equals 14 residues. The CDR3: CASSPTSGQETQYF. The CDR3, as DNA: TGTGCCAGCAGCCCGACTAGCGGACAAGAGACCCAGTACTTC. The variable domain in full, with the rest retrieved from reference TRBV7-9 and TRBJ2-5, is DTGVSQNPRHKITKRGQNVTFRCDPISEHNRLYWYRQTLGQGPEFLTYFQNEAQLEKSRLLSDRFSAERPKGSFSTLEIQRTEQGDSAMYLCASSPTSGQETQYFGPGTRLLVL.

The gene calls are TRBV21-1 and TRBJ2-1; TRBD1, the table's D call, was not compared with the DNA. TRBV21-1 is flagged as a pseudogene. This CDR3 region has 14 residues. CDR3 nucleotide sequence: TGTGCCAGCAGCGCGGATGGACAGGACAATGAGCAGTTCTTC. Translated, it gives CASSADGQDNEQFF.

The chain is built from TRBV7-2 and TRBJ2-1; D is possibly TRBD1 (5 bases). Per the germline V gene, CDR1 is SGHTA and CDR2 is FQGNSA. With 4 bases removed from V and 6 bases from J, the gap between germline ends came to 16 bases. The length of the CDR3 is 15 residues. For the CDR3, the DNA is TGTGCCAGCAGCTCCACAGGTAGAATCGGCAATGAGCAGTTCTTC. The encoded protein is CASSSTGRIGNEQFF.

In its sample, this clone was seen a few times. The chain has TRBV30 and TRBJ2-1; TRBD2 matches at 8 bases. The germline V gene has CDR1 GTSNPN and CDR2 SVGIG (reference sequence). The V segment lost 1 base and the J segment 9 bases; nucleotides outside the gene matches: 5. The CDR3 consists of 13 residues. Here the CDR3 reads CAWSDSGAPEQFF. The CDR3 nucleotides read TGTGCCTGGAGTGATAGCGGGGCCCCTGAGCAGTTCTTC.

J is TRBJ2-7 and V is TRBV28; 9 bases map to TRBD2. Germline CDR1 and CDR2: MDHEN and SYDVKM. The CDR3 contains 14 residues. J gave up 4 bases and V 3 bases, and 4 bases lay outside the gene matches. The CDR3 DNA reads TGTGCCAGCAGTTTGCTAGCGGGGAGATACGAGCAGTACTTC. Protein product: CASSLLAGRYEQYF.

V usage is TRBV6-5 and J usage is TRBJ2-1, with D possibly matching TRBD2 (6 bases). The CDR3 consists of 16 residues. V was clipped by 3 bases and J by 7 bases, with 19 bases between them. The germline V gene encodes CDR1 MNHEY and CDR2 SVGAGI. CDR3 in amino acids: CASSYRGSGLSNEQFF. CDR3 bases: TGTGCCAGCAGTTATCGGGGGTCCGGACTATCGAATGAGCAGTTCTTC.

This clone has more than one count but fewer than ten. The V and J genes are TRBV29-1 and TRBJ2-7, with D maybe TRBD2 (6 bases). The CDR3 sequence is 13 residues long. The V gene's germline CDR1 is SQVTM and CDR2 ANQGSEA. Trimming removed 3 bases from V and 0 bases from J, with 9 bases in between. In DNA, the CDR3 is TGCAGCGTTGATACCGGGGGCTCCTACGAGCAGTACTTC. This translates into CSVDTGGSYEQYF.

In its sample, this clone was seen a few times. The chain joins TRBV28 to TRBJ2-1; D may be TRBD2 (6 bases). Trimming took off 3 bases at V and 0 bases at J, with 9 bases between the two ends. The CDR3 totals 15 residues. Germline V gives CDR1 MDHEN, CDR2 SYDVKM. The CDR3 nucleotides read TGTGCCAGCAGTTTGGCGGGAAGCTCCTACAATGAGCAGTTCTTC. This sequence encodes CASSLAGSSYNEQFF.

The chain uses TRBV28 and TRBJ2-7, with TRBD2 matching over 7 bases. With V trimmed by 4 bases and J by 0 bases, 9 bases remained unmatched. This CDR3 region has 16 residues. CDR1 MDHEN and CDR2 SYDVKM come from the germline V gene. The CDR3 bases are TGTGCCAGCAGTTCCCCGGGGACTATTAGCTCCTACGAGCAGTACTTC. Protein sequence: CASSSPGTISSYEQYF. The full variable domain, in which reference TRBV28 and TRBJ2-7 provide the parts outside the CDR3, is DVKVTQSSRYLVKRTGEKVFLECVQDMDHENMFWYRQDPGLGLRLIYFSYDVKMKEKGDIPEGYSVSREKKERFSLILESASTNQTSMYLCASSSPGTISSYEQYFGPGTRLTVT.

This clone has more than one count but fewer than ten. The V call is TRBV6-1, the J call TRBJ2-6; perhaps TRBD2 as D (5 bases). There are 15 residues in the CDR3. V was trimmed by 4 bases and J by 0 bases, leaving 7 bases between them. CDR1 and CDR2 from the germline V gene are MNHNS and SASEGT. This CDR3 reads CASSGGFSGANVLTF. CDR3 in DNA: TGTGCCAGCAGTGGAGGGTTCTCTGGGGCCAACGTCCTGACTTTC.

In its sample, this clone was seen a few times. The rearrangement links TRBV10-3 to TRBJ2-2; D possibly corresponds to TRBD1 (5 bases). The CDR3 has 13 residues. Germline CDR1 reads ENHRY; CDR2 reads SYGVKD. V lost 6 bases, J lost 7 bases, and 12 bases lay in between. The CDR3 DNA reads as TGTGCCATCAGGCCAGGGATAGGCGGGGAGCTGTTTTTT. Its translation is CAIRPGIGGELFF.

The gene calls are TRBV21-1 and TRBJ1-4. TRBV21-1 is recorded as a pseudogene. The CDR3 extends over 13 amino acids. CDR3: CASRGGSNEKLFF. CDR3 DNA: TGTGCCAGCAGGGGGGGATCTAATGAAAAACTGTTTTTT.

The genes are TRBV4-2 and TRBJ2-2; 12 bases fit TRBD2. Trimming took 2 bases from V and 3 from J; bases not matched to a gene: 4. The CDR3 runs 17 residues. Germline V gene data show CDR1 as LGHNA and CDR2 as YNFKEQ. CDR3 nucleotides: TGTGCCAGCAGCCAACGACTAGCGGGAGACCACACCGGGGAGCTGTTTTTT. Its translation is CASSQRLAGDHTGELFF.